This T cell receptor (beta chain) was sequenced for a study of Graves' ophthalmopathy and Graves' hyperthyroidism (dated by TCRdb to 2016 to 2019). In terms of the full investigation: Peripheral blood samples were taken at the time of initial diagnosis, before any treatment was given. Following sample collection, hyperthyroidism patients were given methimazole at a starting dose of 30 mg daily, and ophthalmopathy patients were given high-dose intravenous methylprednisolone. In over 5 hyperthyroidism patients, the T-cell repertoires found in thyroid tissue were compared with those found in blood. For independent validation, a separate cohort was made up of 18 to 20 hyperthyroidism patients plus 17 patients who later progressed from hyperthyroidism to ophthalmopathy. The study used TCR beta repertoire signatures to distinguish Graves' ophthalmopathy from Graves' hyperthyroidism and to predict progression to ophthalmopathy. In total, 135 blood samples were TCR-sequenced: around 42 ophthalmopathy, 75 hyperthyroidism and around 17 hyperthyroidism-to-ophthalmopathy patients. To explore V-J signatures that separate ophthalmopathy from hyperthyroidism, a discovery set of about a hundred patients was enrolled, consisting of 40 to 45 with ophthalmopathy and approximately 60 with stable hyperthyroidism.

For repertoire sequencing, the TCR beta CDR3 regions were amplified from RNA transcripts. A first-round RT-PCR used HTBI primers with the Qiagen OneStep RT-PCR kit, followed by a second-round multiplex PCR, size selection and purification. Libraries were sequenced on an Illumina HiSeq2000 using paired-end 100 bp reads. Processing in the source paper ran as follows. SOAPnuke was used for read processing, and reads with adapters, uncalled bases, a mean Phred below 15, or no exact constant-primer or identifier match were discarded. COPE v1.2.5 was used to merge high-quality paired reads. Clonotypes were defined as unique nucleotide sequences and were aligned to IMGT TRB V, D and J references using MiTCR v1.1. Only V-J combinations with frequency above 0.0001 were analysed, covering approximately 99% of repertoires. For each V-J combination, a TCR clonal expansion and chaos score was defined as the ratio of F50 clonal expansion to chaos observed in the TCRdist matrix. Welch's t-statistics and random forest were used to reduce the features to 13 V-J combinations, which were then used as input to a naive Bayes classifier. The similarity between thyroid and blood repertoires was quantified using the Morisita-Horn index. TCRdb ran its own pipeline on the public reads, namely fastp trimming at Q25 and MiXCR clone calling, and kept in-frame beta chains. Every distinct CDR3 protein forms one entry, paired with its most common genes and DNA. These V and J calls derive from TCRdb rather than the authors' analysis. The sample yields hundreds of thousands of distinct CDR3 sequences; 35% to 45% were counted once. The top ten clonotypes cover more than 3% of the sample.

This clonotype was detected many times. The antigen it recognizes is unknown. Base quality data are lacking; no much larger clone is found one base away. The CDR3 runs 15 residues from the cysteine to the phenylalanine. Just CDR3 DNA is preserved here, 45 bases in frame from base 1. The germline V gene sets CDR1 to SGDLS and CDR2 to YYNGEE. V has 3 bases trimmed and J has 4 bases trimmed; junction bases matching no gene number 9. Study-wide findings and limitations: Ophthalmopathy was separated from stable hyperthyroidism by the 13-signature model with about 88% sensitivity and roughly 82% specificity in cross-validation and with 80%/75% in the test set. No statistical method was used to predetermine the sample size, and group allocation was not hidden from the investigators. In validation, the model predicted ophthalmopathy progression with about 70% sensitivity and roughly 72% specificity; 12 predicted patients were CT-confirmed with GO in a median of about 6.2 months. Most expanded thyroid clonotypes with frequency above 0.001 were also detected in blood, suggesting blood repertoires may reflect the thyroid immune response.

Ophthalmopathy patients were characterized by moderately to severely active disease, a Clinical Activity Score of at least 3, a NOSPECS grade of at least 4, and a disease duration under 3 months. Patients with other autoimmune diseases, uncontrolled infections, pregnancy or lactation were excluded from the study. Clinical symptoms, serum thyroxine, TRAb, thyroid ultrasound and orbital computed tomography formed the basis of the diagnosis. Ficoll-Paque density gradient centrifugation was used to isolate PBMCs from approximately 10 ml of fresh peripheral blood. Total RNA was extracted using Trizol reagent, and RNA quality was checked on an Agilent 2100 Bioanalyzer.

This sequence was found in an adult man with Graves' ophthalmopathy. The material sequenced was peripheral blood. The rearrangement combines TRBV9 with TRBJ1-2; TRBD1 agrees with 7 junctional bases. The CDR3 sequence is CASSGYRGALYGYTF. In nucleotide form, the sequence is TGTGCCAGCAGCGGCTACAGGGGCGCACTCTATGGCTACACCTTC.